This passage covers 28 T cell receptor beta chains from one sample sequenced in a study of cytomegalovirus exposure and HLA in healthy donors. In the PCR, 60 Vbeta and 13 Jbeta primers were used. Measured with immunoSEQ multiplex PCR; TCRdb has only the in-frame clones, and not every one. Counted here are 150,000 to 200,000 clones, around 82% occurring once; the ten biggest clones make up over 8.5%. Sequenced input: PBMCs. The receptors originated from a man aged 45-60 years in good health and CMV-seropositive.

V gene TRBV5-1 combines with J gene TRBJ1-3; possible D gene TRBD1, 6 bases. The germline V and J ends were trimmed by 4 bases and 0 bases, with 17 bases remaining between them. Germline V gene data show CDR1 as SGHRS and CDR2 as YFSETQ. The CDR3 has 17 amino acids. The CDR3, as DNA: TGCGCCAGCAGCACCTCCCGGGACACCGGCTCTGGAAACACCATATATTTT. Residues: CASSTSRDTGSGNTIYF. The full variable domain, completed using reference TRBV5-1 and TRBJ1-3, is KAGVTQTPRYLIKTRGQQVTLSCSPISGHRSVSWYQQTPGQGLQFLFEYFSETQRNKGNFPGRFSGRQFSNSRSEMNVSTLELGDSALYLCASSTSRDTGSGNTIYFGEGSWLTVV.

The chain is built from TRBV5-1 and TRBJ2-5, with 10 bases aligning to TRBD1. CDR1 SGHRS and CDR2 YFSETQ come from the germline V gene. CDR3 length: 16 amino acids. V lost 0 bases, J lost 3 bases, and 5 bases stayed unmatched. DNA of the CDR3: TGCGCCAGCAGCTTGGCCCCCGGGACAGGGGAAGAGACCCAGTACTTC. It codes for CASSLAPGTGEETQYF.

The chain joins TRBV29-1 to TRBJ1-5; maybe TRBD1 (5 bases). The CDR3 is 13 amino acids. Trimming removed 4 bases from V and 4 bases from J, with 11 bases in between. Germline lookup yields CDR1 SQVTM and CDR2 ANQGSEA. The DNA of the CDR3 is TGCAGCGTTGCGGGGGAAAGGAATCAGCCCCAGCATTTT. Its protein is CSVAGERNQPQHF.

The CDR3 protein is CASSGRDRAQSNYGYTF. CDR3 sequence (DNA): TGTGCCAGCAGTGGCCGGGACAGGGCCCAATCAAACTATGGCTACACCTTC. The chain has TRBV28 and TRBJ1-2; TRBD1 matches 9 bases. Germline V gives CDR1 MDHEN, CDR2 SYDVKM. The CDR3 runs to 17 residues. The J segment lost 2 bases and the V segment lost 5 bases, leaving 12 bases of the junction unmatched.

The V gene is TRBV15, the J gene TRBJ1-6; D perhaps matches TRBD1 (6 bases). This CDR3 has 15 residues. Germline loops: CDR1 LNHNV, CDR2 YYDKDF (reference sequence). V was clipped by 3 bases and J by 4 bases, with 10 bases between them. DNA of the CDR3: TGTGCCACCAGCAGCCAAAGGGGGTATAATTCACCCCTCCACTTT. Encoded protein: CATSSQRGYNSPLHF.

V is TRBV4-3 and J is TRBJ2-2, with 8 bases fitting TRBD1. This CDR3 is built from 14 residues. Trimming removed 2 bases from V and 4 bases from J; junction bases left unmatched: 0. The germline V gene encodes CDR1 LGHNA and CDR2 YSLEER. The DNA of the CDR3 is TGCGCCAGCAGCCAAACAGGGGGCACCGGGGAGCTGTTTTTT. It translates to CASSQTGGTGELFF.

CDR3 loop: CSASARDEQYF. CDR3 bases: TGCAGTGCTAGCGCTCGAGACGAGCAGTACTTC. The rearrangement links TRBV20-1 to TRBJ2-7; the D is unclear. The CDR3 is 11 residues long. Trimming stripped 3 bases from V and 5 bases from J, with 8 bases between. Germline V CDR1 and CDR2: DFQATT, SNEGSKA (reference sequence).

V is TRBV19 and J is TRBJ2-3; 7 nucleotides match TRBD1. V shed 3 bases and J 7 bases; nucleotides not matched to a gene: 7. Germline-derived CDR1 and CDR2 are LNHDA and SQIVND (reference sequence). The length of the CDR3 is 14 residues. CDR3 coding DNA: TGTGCCAGTAGTATGCTCCAGGGGGTGAATACGCAGTATTTT. This gives the protein CASSMLQGVNTQYF.

The chain uses TRBV28 and TRBJ2-7; D may be TRBD2 (6 bases). In germline, CDR1 is MDHEN, CDR2 SYDVKM. This CDR3 is 13 amino acids long. Trimming shortened V by 6 bases and J by 1 base, and 10 bases separated the two germline ends. DNA of the CDR3: TGTGCCAGCAGCCGTCGGGGGTCCTACGAGCAGTACTTC. Translating it yields CASSRRGSYEQYF. The full variable domain, rest sourced from reference TRBV28 and TRBJ2-7, is DVKVTQSSRYLVKRTGEKVFLECVQDMDHENMFWYRQDPGLGLRLIYFSYDVKMKEKGDIPEGYSVSREKKERFSLILESASTNQTSMYLCASSRRGSYEQYFGPGTRLTVT.

The gene calls are TRBV30 and TRBJ2-7; 9 bases are shared with TRBD1. The CDR3 has 17 amino acids. With V trimmed by 2 bases and J by 1 base, 12 bases remained unmatched. Germline CDR1 GTSNPN, CDR2 SVGIG (reference sequence). CDR3 protein: CAWSTSLQQGASYEQYF. The CDR3 DNA follows: TGTGCCTGGAGTACATCCCTTCAACAGGGGGCATCCTACGAGCAGTACTTC.

The chain is built from TRBV6-6 and TRBJ2-2; a weak D match, TRBD2 (6 bases). V lost 6 bases and J 2 bases, leaving 7 bases between the germline ends. Germline lookup yields CDR1 MNHNY and CDR2 SVGAGI (reference sequence). The CDR3 extends over 13 amino acids. Here the CDR3 DNA reads TGTGCCAGCAGGCGGGGAAACACCGGGGAGCTGTTTTTT. Protein: CASRRGNTGELFF.

J is TRBJ1-2 and V is TRBV5-4, with D uncertain. The length of the CDR3 is 15 residues. Trimming removed 4 bases from V and 4 bases from J, with 17 bases in between. In germline, CDR1 is SGHNT, CDR2 YYREEE (reference sequence). CDR3 sequence: CASSLLSVGGYGYTF. CDR3 DNA sequence: TGTGCCAGCAGCCTTCTTTCTGTGGGAGGCTATGGCTACACCTTC.

This chain connects TRBV29-1 to TRBJ1-2; 7 bases match TRBD1. V dropped 0 bases and J dropped 5; count of bases not matched to a gene: 6. Looked up from germline, CDR1 is SQVTM and CDR2 is ANQGSEA. This CDR3 spans 14 amino acids. The CDR3 DNA reads TGCAGCGTTGAAGATATCAGGGGGAGTTATGGCTACACCTTC. This gives the protein CSVEDIRGSYGYTF.

The V call is TRBV7-3, the J call TRBJ2-1; possible D gene TRBD2, 5 bases. Germline V gene data show CDR1 as SGHTA and CDR2 as FQGTGA. The CDR3 length is 15 residues. V was clipped by 0 bases and J by 0 bases, with 6 bases between them. CDR3 region: CASSLTGSSYNEQFF. The CDR3 bases are TGTGCCAGCAGCTTAACGGGGAGCTCCTACAATGAGCAGTTCTTC.

The chain recombines TRBV9 with TRBJ2-2, with 10 bases fitting TRBD1. V trimming: 0 bases; J trimming: 4 bases; junction bases outside the gene matches: 3. The CDR3 has 16 amino acids. The V gene's germline CDR1 is SGDLS and CDR2 YYNGEE. The CDR3 sequence: CASSVGGQGLTGELFF. CDR3 coding DNA: TGTGCCAGCAGCGTAGGGGGACAGGGGCTCACCGGGGAGCTGTTTTTT.

The rearrangement uses TRBV5-6 and TRBJ1-1; TRBD1 is a possible D gene (6 bases). Germline V gene data show CDR1 as SGHDT and CDR2 as YYEEEE. V was pared by 4 bases and J by 3 bases, with 10 bases between. The CDR3 contains 13 residues. The CDR3 bases are TGTGCCAGCAGCGCGTACAGGGACACTGAAGCTTTCTTT. Translated, it gives CASSAYRDTEAFF.

The rearrangement links TRBV5-4 to TRBJ1-2, with D perhaps matching TRBD1 (6 bases). The germline gives CDR1 SGHNT, CDR2 YYREEE (reference sequence). The CDR3 loop spans 12 amino acids. V was clipped by 9 bases and J by 6 bases, with 15 bases between them. In nucleotides, the CDR3 is TGTGCCACCTTCACAGGGAAAGATGGCTACACCTTC. The encoded protein is CATFTGKDGYTF.

V is TRBV6-4 and J is TRBJ1-2; D is unresolved. This CDR3 has 12 residues. The germline V gene encodes CDR1 MRHNA and CDR2 SNTAGT. Trimming stripped 6 bases from V and 6 bases from J, with 11 bases between. The CDR3 sequence: CASRSQFNGYTF. CDR3 sequence (DNA): TGTGCCAGCAGATCACAGTTTAATGGCTACACCTTC.

The chain joins TRBV28 to TRBJ1-2; D unresolved. V lost 1 base, J lost 5 bases, and 11 bases lay in between. Germline V lookup: CDR1 MDHEN, CDR2 SYDVKM. The CDR3 consists of 14 residues. This CDR3 is CASSLFVQRYGYTF. As DNA, the CDR3 is TGTGCCAGCAGTTTATTCGTTCAGCGATATGGCTACACCTTC.

This chain joins TRBV7-9 and TRBJ2-2; D not certain. From germline, CDR1 is SEHNR and CDR2 FQNEAQ (reference sequence). V was trimmed by 0 bases and J by 4 bases, leaving 6 bases between them. The CDR3 contains 14 residues. The CDR3 DNA is TGTGCCAGCAGCTTAGCCTCCGGCACCGGGGAGCTGTTTTTT. Translated, it gives CASSLASGTGELFF.

The chain carries TRBV6-1 and TRBJ2-1; no firm D call. The CDR3 covers 11 residues. Trimming took 4 bases from V and 6 from J, leaving 4 bases between them. The germline V gene encodes CDR1 MNHNS and CDR2 SASEGT. CDR3 sequence reads: CASSVGNEQFF. The CDR3 coding sequence is TGTGCCAGCAGTGTCGGCAATGAGCAGTTCTTC.

The chain links TRBV19 to TRBJ2-2; 9 positions agree with TRBD2. This CDR3 contains 14 residues. Germline assignment: CDR1 LNHDA and CDR2 SQIVND (reference sequence). The V gene end was trimmed by 7 bases and the J gene end by 4 bases; junction bases not matched to a gene: 4. CDR3 protein: CASNQLAGTGELFF. CDR3 sequence (DNA): TGTGCCAGTAACCAACTAGCGGGCACCGGGGAGCTGTTTTTT.

The chain carries TRBV6-5 and TRBJ2-5; 7 nucleotides align to TRBD1. The J call may be in error: the DNA end matches TRBJ2-7 better. CDR3 size: 14 residues. The germline V gene has CDR1 MNHEY and CDR2 SVGAGI. For the CDR3, the DNA is TGTGCCAGCAGTGCGGACAGGTTTCCCTACGAGCAGTACTTC. Translation: CASSADRFPYEQYF.

As concerns this clone: Different DNA sequences within this sample yield the same CDR3. The chain is built from TRBV28 and TRBJ2-5; a weak D match, TRBD1 (6 bases). The CDR3 extends over 14 amino acids. Germline lookup yields CDR1 MDHEN and CDR2 SYDVKM. V shed 4 bases and J shed 4 bases, with 13 bases lying between them. DNA for the CDR3: TGTGCCAGCAGTTCCTCAGGGGTAGCAGAGACCCAGTACTTC. Its translation: CASSSSGVAETQYF.

The rearrangement joins TRBV5-1 to TRBJ2-7, with 9 bases lining up with TRBD1. Germline CDR1 reads SGHRS; CDR2 reads YFSETQ. This CDR3 comprises 14 residues. The J segment lost 2 bases and the V segment lost 3 bases, leaving 3 bases of the junction unmatched. This chain's CDR3 is CASSSTGGTYEQYF. CDR3 nucleotide sequence: TGCGCCAGCAGCTCGACAGGGGGGACCTACGAGCAGTACTTC. Complete variable domain (other parts from reference TRBV5-1 and TRBJ2-7): KAGVTQTPRYLIKTRGQQVTLSCSPISGHRSVSWYQQTPGQGLQFLFEYFSETQRNKGNFPGRFSGRQFSNSRSEMNVSTLELGDSALYLCASSSTGGTYEQYFGPGTRLTVT.

This clone was recorded a few times. J is TRBJ2-5 and V is TRBV2; 11 positions match TRBD2. CDR1 is SNHLY, CDR2 FYNNEI, per germline. The CDR3 has 14 amino acids. This chain's CDR3 is CAVPGLAVYQTQYF. The CDR3 nucleotides read TGTGCAGTCCCGGGACTAGCGGTCTATCAGACCCAGTACTTC. The complete variable domain, with remaining parts taken from reference TRBV2 and TRBJ2-5, reads EPEVTQTPSHQVTQMGQEVILRCVPISNHLYFYWYRQILGQKVEFLVSFYNNEISEKSEIFDDQFSVERPDGSNFTLKIRSTKLEDSAMYFCAVPGLAVYQTQYFGPGTRLLVL.

Written as DNA, the CDR3 is TGTGCCAGCTCACCGTACAGGGATAGCAATCAGCCCCAGCATTTT. It yields the protein CASSPYRDSNQPQHF. The chain has TRBV18 and TRBJ1-5; possibly TRBD1 for D (6 bases). From germline, CDR1 is KGHSH and CDR2 LQKENI. The CDR3 consists of 15 residues. V lost 3 bases to trimming and J lost 0 bases, with 9 bases between them.

Only one count was recorded for this clone. V is TRBV28 and J is TRBJ2-7; the match to TRBD1 covers 8 bases. The CDR3 totals 15 residues. The junction had 7 bases not matched to a gene; V was cut back by 3 bases and J by 3 bases. In germline, CDR1 is MDHEN, CDR2 SYDVKM. The DNA of the CDR3 is TGTGCCAGCAGTTTTCTTGGACAGGGTCTCTACGAGCAGTACTTC. The encoded protein is CASSFLGQGLYEQYF.